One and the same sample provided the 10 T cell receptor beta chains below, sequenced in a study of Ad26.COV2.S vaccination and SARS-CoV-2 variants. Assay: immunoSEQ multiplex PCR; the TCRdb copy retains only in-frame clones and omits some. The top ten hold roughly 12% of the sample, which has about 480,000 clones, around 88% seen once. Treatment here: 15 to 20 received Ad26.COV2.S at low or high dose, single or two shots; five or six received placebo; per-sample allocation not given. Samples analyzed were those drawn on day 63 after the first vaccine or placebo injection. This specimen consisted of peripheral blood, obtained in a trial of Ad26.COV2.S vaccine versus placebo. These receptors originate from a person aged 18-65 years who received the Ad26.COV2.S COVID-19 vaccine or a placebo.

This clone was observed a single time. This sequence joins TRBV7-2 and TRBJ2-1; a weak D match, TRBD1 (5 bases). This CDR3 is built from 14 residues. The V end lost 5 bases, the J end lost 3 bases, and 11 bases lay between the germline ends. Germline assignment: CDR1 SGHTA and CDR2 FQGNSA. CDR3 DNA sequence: TGTGCCAGCAGCCTTCAGGGCTTCTACAATGAGCAGTTCTTC. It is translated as CASSLQGFYNEQFF.

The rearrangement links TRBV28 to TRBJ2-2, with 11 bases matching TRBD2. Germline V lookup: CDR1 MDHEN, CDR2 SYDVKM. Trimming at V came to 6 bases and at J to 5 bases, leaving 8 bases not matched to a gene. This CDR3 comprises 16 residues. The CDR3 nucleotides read TGTGCCAGCAGACGGGGGACTAGCGGATGGACCGGGGAGCTGTTTTTT. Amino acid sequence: CASRRGTSGWTGELFF. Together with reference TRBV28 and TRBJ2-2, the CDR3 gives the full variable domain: DVKVTQSSRYLVKRTGEKVFLECVQDMDHENMFWYRQDPGLGLRLIYFSYDVKMKEKGDIPEGYSVSREKKERFSLILESASTNQTSMYLCASRRGTSGWTGELFFGEGSRLTVL.

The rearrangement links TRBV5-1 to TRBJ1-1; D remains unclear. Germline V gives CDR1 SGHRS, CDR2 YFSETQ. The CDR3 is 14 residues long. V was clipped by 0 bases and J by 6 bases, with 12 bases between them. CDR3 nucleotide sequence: TGCGCCAGCAGCTTGGAATTGGGCAGAGCTGAAGCTTTCTTT. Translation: CASSLELGRAEAFF.

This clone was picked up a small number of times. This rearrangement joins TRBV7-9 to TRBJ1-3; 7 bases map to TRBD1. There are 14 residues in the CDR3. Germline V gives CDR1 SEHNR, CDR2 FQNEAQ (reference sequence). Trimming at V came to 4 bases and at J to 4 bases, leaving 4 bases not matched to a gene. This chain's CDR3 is CASSSTGDGNTIYF. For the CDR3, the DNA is TGTGCCAGCAGCTCTACAGGGGACGGAAACACCATATATTTT.

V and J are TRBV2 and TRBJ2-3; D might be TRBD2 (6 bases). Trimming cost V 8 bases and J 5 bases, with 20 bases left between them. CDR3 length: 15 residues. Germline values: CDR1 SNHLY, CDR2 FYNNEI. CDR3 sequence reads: CASGGTTGLKDTQYF. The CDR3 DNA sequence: TGTGCCAGCGGAGGGACGACTGGGCTAAAAGATACGCAGTATTTT.

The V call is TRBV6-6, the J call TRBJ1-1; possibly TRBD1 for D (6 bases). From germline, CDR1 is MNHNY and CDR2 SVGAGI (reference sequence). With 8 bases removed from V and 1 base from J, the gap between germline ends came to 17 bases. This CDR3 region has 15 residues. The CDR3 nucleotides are TGTGCCAGCGTGGGCCAGGGGACGGCGAACACTGAAGCTTTCTTT. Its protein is CASVGQGTANTEAFF.

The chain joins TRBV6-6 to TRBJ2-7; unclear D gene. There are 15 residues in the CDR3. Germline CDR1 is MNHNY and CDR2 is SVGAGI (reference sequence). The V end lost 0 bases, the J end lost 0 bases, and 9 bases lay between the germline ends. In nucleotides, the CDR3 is TGTGCCAGCAGTTACTCGGTTAGACTCTCCTACGAGCAGTACTTC. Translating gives CASSYSVRLSYEQYF.

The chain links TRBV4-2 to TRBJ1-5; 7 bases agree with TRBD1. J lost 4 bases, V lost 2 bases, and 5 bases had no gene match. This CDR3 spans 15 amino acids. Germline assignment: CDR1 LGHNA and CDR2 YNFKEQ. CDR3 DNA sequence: TGTGCCAGCAGCCAATTTTGGGGACAGAATCAGCCCCAGCATTTT. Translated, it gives CASSQFWGQNQPQHF.

CDR3 coding DNA: TGTGCCAGCAGTAAGACTAGCGCTAAAGAGCAGTTCTTC. Translated: CASSKTSAKEQFF. V usage is TRBV6-2 or TRBV6-3 and J usage is TRBJ2-1; 8 nucleotides agree with TRBD2. V shed 5 bases and J 10 bases; nucleotides not matched to a gene: 7. The CDR3 has 13 residues. Germline V lookup: CDR1 MNHEY, CDR2 SVGEGT.

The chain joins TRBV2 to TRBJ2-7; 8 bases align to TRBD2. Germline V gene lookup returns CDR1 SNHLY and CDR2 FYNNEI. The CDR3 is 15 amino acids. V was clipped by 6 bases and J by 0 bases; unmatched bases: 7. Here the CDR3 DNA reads TGTGCCAGCAGGATGGGTAGCGGGGTCTCCTACGAGCAGTACTTC. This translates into CASRMGSGVSYEQYF.